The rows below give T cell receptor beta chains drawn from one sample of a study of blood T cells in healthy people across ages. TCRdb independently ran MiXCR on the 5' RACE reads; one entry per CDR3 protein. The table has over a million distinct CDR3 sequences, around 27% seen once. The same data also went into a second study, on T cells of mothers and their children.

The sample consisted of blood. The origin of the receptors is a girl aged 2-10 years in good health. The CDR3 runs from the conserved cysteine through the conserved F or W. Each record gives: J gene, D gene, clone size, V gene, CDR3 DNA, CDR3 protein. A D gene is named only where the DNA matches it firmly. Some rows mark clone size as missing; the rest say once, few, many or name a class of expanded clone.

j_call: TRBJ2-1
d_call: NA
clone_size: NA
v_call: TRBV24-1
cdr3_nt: TGTGCCACCAGTGATTCCTGGGCCGCAAATGAGCAGTTCTTC
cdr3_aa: CATSDSWAANEQFF

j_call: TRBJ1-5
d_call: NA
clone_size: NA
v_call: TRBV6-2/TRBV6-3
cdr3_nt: TGTGCCAGCAGGCCCTTCAGGGCCCCCAATCAGCCCCAGCATTTT
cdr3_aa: CASRPFRAPNQPQHF

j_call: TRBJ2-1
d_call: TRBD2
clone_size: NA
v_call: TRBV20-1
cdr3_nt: TGCAGTGCTAGATTGGCGGGAGGTACGAATGAGCAGTTCTTC
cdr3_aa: CSARLAGGTNEQFF

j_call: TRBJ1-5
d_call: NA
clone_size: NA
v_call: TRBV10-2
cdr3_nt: TGCGCCGTACGTCTGGTAGGGGTAAATCAGCCCCAGCATTTT
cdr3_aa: CAVRLVGVNQPQHF

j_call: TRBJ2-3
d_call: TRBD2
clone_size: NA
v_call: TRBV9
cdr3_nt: TGTGCCAGCAGCGTAGGACTAGCGGGAGCCACAGATACGCAGTATTTT
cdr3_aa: CASSVGLAGATDTQYF

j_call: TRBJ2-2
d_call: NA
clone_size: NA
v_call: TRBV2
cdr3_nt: TGTGCCAGTTCCGAGGCCAACGGAGGGGAGCTGTTTTTT
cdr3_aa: CASSEANGGELFF

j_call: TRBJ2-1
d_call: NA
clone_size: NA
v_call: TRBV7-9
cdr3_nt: TGTGCCAGCAGCATGGGATTACGTGTTGAGCAGTTCTTC
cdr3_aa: CASSMGLRVEQFF

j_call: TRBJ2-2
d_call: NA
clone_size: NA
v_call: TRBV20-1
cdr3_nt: TGCAGTGCCAGGACAGAGCCCGGGGAGCTGTTTTTT
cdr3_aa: CSARTEPGELFF

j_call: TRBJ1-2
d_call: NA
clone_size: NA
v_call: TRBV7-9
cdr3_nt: TGTGCCAGCAGCCCATCCCTCGGGGAGTCCGCGGGGGGCTACACCTTC
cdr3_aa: CASSPSLGESAGGYTF

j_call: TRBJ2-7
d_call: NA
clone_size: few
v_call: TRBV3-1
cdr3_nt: TGTGCCAGCAGCCAAGAAATTCAACAGGCCTCCTACGAGCAGTACTTC
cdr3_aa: CASSQEIQQASYEQYF

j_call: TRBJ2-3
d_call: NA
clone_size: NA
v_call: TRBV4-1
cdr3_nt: TGCGCCAGCAGCCAAGCAGGTTACACAGATACGCAGTATTTT
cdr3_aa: CASSQAGYTDTQYF

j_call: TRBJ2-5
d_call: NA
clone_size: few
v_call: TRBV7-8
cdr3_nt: TGTGCCAGCACCTGGGGAGGAGGGGAGACCCAGTACTTC
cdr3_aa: CASTWGGGETQYF

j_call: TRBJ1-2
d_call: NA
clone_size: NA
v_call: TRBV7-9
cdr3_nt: TGTGCCAGCAGCTTAGCACAGGGTGTTAACTATGGCTACACCTTC
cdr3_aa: CASSLAQGVNYGYTF

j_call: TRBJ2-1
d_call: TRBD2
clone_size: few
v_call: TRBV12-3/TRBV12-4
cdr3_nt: TGTGCCGGCAGAGAGCGGGAGGGCCGTCTTAATGAGCAGTTCTTC
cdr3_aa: CAGREREGRLNEQFF

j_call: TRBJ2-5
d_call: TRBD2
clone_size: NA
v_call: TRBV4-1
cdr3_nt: TGCGCCAGCAGCACCGACCCTTTAGCGGGAGCAGAGACCCAGTACTTC
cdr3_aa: CASSTDPLAGAETQYF

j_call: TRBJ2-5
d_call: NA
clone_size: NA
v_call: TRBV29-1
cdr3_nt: TGCAGCGTTGGGCTAGACCAAGAGACCCAGTACTTC
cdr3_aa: CSVGLDQETQYF

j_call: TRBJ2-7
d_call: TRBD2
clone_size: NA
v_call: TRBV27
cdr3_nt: TGTGCCAGCAGTTTAACGACTAGCGCACTCTACGAGCAGTACTTC
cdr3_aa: CASSLTTSALYEQYF

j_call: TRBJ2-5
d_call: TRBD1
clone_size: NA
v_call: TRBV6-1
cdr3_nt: TGTGCCAGCAGCGCCGGGACAGGCCAAGCAGAGACCCAGTACTTC
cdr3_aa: CASSAGTGQAETQYF

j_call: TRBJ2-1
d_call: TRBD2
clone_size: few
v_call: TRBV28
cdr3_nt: TGTGCCAGCAGTTTATACCGGAGCGGGAGTAGGGGTGAGCAGTTCTTC
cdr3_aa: CASSLYRSGSRGEQFF

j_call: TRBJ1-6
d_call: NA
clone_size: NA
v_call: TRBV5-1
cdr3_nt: TGCGCCAGCAGCTTGGGACAGAGAAGCTCCTATAATTCACCCCTCCACTTT
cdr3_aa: CASSLGQRSSYNSPLHF

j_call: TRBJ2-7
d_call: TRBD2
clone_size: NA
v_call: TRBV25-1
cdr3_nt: TGTGCCAGCGGCTGGAGTCTAGCGGGACATTACGAGCAGTACTTC
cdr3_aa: CASGWSLAGHYEQYF

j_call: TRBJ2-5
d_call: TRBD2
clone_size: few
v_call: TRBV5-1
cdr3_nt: TGCGCCAGCAAGGTTCGCGGGAGCCAAGAGACCCAGTACTTC
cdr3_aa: CASKVRGSQETQYF

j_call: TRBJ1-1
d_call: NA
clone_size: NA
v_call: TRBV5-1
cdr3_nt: TGCGCCAGCAGCTTGGAAACCCCGAGGGCGAGTATGAACACTGAAGCTTTCTTT
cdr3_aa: CASSLETPRASMNTEAFF

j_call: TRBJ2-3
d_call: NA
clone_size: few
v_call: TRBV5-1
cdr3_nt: TGCGCCAGCAGCGGAAATGGAGCAGATACGCGTTATTTT
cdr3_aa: CASSGNGADTRYF

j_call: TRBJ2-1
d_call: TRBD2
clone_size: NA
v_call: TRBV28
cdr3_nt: TGTGCCAGCAGTTGGAGCGGGAGCTTTGACAATGAGCAGTTCTTC
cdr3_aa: CASSWSGSFDNEQFF

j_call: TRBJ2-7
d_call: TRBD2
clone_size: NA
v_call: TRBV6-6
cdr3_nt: TGTGCCAGCAGTCCCACGACTAGCGGGAGTATCGAGCAGTACTTC
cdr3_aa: CASSPTTSGSIEQYF

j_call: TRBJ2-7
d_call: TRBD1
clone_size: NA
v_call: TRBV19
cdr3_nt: TGTGCCAGTAGTATCGGACAGGGAGGAACCTACGAGCAGTACTTC
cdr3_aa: CASSIGQGGTYEQYF

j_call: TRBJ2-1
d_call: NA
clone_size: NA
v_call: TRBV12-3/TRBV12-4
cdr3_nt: TGTGCCAGCACCGGCGGGGATGAGCAGTTCTTC
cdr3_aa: CASTGGDEQFF

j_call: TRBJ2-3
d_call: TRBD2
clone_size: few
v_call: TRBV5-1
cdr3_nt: TGCGCCAGCACCTCTAGCGGGAGGGGAGATACGCAGTATTTT
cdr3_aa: CASTSSGRGDTQYF

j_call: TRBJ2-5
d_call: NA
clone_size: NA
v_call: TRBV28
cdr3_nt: TGTGCCAGCAGTTTTGCGAGTTTAGGCCGGACCCAGTACTTC
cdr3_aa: CASSFASLGRTQYF

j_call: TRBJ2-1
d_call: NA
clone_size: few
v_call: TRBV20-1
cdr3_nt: TGCAGTGCCCAGATGGCGGTTCACTCCTACAATGAGCAGTTCTTC
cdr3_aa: CSAQMAVHSYNEQFF

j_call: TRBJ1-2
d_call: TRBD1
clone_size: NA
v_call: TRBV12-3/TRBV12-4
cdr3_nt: TGTGCCAGCACTAAAGACGACAGGGCGACCCTATATGGCTACACCTTC
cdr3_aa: CASTKDDRATLYGYTF

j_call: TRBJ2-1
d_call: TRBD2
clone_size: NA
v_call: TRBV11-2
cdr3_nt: TGTGCCAGCAGCTTAGGTTTGCGCGGGGGCTACAATGAGCAGTTCTTC
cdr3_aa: CASSLGLRGGYNEQFF

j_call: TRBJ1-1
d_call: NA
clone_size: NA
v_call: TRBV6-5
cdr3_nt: TGTGCCAGCAGCCAGACCCGGTCAAACACTGAAGCTTTCTTT
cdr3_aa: CASSQTRSNTEAFF

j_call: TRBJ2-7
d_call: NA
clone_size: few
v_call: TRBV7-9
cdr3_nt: TGTGCCAGCAGCTTATCCCCGGGGCAATACGAGCAGTACTTC
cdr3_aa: CASSLSPGQYEQYF